These 16 T cell receptor beta chains came from one sample sequenced in a study of T cell changes during pregnancy in multiple sclerosis (dated by TCRdb to 2018 to 2020). The library came from the immunoSEQ multiplex PCR assay. TCRdb retrieved this table from immuneACCESS and kept in-frame rearrangements only. Not all clones are present; in checked studies, unresolved V genes account for under half, and no reason is known for the remainder. This sample gives about 81,000 clones in total; 94% of them show up just once. Of the sample, 2.5% falls within the top ten clones. The material was peripheral blood, obtained in the third trimester of pregnancy. The receptors here all came from a female donor with multiple sclerosis, enrolled in a pregnancy study.

The chain recombines TRBV14 with TRBJ2-7; perhaps TRBD1 as D (6 bases). The CDR3 loop spans 14 amino acids. Germline V gene sequence: CDR1 SGHDN, CDR2 FVKESK. V was shortened by 4 bases and J by 3 bases, with 13 bases between the two germline ends. The CDR3 protein is CASSRVGQNYEQYF. In DNA, the CDR3 is TGTGCCAGCAGCCGCGTCGGACAGAACTACGAGCAGTACTTC.

Comments on this clone: Germline and junction disagree at one end, which may indicate a read error. The chain recombines TRBV5-1 with TRBJ2-5; tentatively, D is TRBD1 (5 bases). The CDR3 spans 15 residues. Germline CDR1 and CDR2: SGHRS and YFSETQ. The CDR3 spells CASSLGGLPPRASHF. Written as DNA, the CDR3 is TGCGCCAGCAGCTTGGGAGGCCTTCCTCCCAGGGCTTCACACTTC.

The CDR3, as DNA: TGTGCCAGCACCCCAGGGGGTTGGGACTATGGCTACACCTTC. Protein product: CASTPGGWDYGYTF. V and J are TRBV4-2 and TRBJ1-2; 7 positions agree with TRBD1. Germline V CDR1 and CDR2: LGHNA, YNFKEQ. The J segment lost 3 bases and the V segment lost 7 bases, leaving 8 bases of the junction unmatched. The CDR3 consists of 14 residues.

J is TRBJ2-7 and V is TRBV5-6; the match to TRBD1 covers 7 bases. The germline V gene encodes CDR1 SGHDT and CDR2 YYEEEE. Unmatched junction bases numbered 9, after V lost 3 bases and J lost 6 bases. CDR3 length: 14 amino acids. CDR3 in DNA: TGTGCCAGCAGCTCTGACAGGGTGGTAAGCGAGCAGTACTTC. Translating gives CASSSDRVVSEQYF.

The CDR3 bases are TGTGCCTGGAGTGTCGGGGGGGCTGAAGCTTTCTTT. As protein: CAWSVGGAEAFF. The V gene is TRBV30, the J gene TRBJ1-1, with D possibly being TRBD1 (5 bases). V lost 0 bases, J lost 6 bases, and 8 bases lay in between. Germline CDR1 is GTSNPN and CDR2 is SVGIG (reference sequence). The CDR3 length is 12 residues.

This clone came up once. This rearrangement joins TRBV19 to TRBJ2-3; D gene ambiguous. In germline, CDR1 is LNHDA, CDR2 SQIVND (reference sequence). This CDR3 has 16 amino acids. V shed 3 bases and J shed 0 bases, with 13 bases lying between them. As DNA, the CDR3 is TGTGCCAGTAGTATTTGGCCTTCCTCTAGCACAGATACGCAGTATTTT. Encoded protein: CASSIWPSSSTDTQYF.

This clone was seen just once. V gene TRBV27 combines with J gene TRBJ2-5; possibly TRBD1 for D (6 bases). Germline loops: CDR1 MNHEY, CDR2 SMNVEV (reference sequence). Deletions cut 6 bases from V and 2 bases from J, with 16 bases between. The CDR3 covers 15 residues. The CDR3 DNA follows: TGTGCCAGCAGATCTACGTCGGGACATCAAGAGACCCAGTACTTC. Residues: CASRSTSGHQETQYF.

The chain is built from TRBV6-5 and TRBJ2-5; 7 bases fit TRBD2. Trimming cost V 2 bases and J 5 bases; bases outside gene matches: 8. CDR1 is MNHEY and CDR2 is SVGAGI in the germline V gene. The CDR3 has 15 amino acids. The CDR3 region is CASSYGPRRGETQYF. CDR3 bases: TGTGCCAGCAGTTACGGGCCTCGGCGGGGGGAGACCCAGTACTTC.

The CDR3 is CASSESSGGPGDTQYF. As DNA, the CDR3 is TGTGCCAGCAGTGAATCTAGCGGGGGACCGGGAGATACGCAGTATTTT. The V and J genes are TRBV25-1 and TRBJ2-3; TRBD2 matches 10 bases. Germline lookup yields CDR1 MGHDK and CDR2 SYGVNS. Germline trimming cut 1 base from V and 5 bases from J; bases unmatched to any gene: 6. This CDR3 has 16 amino acids. Full variable domain (missing parts from reference TRBV25-1 and TRBJ2-3): EADIYQTPRYLVIGTGKKITLECSQTMGHDKMYWYQQDPGMELHLIHYSYGVNSTEKGDLSSESTVSRIRTEHFPLTLESARPSHTSQYLCASSESSGGPGDTQYFGPGTRLTVL.

The genes are TRBV9 and TRBJ1-6, with 8 bases lining up with TRBD1. The CDR3 loop spans 16 amino acids. The V segment lost 0 bases and the J segment 7 bases; nucleotides outside the gene matches: 6. Germline-derived CDR1 and CDR2 are SGDLS and YYNGEE. CDR3 coding DNA: TGTGCCAGCAGCGTAGCTTGGACAGGGCTAAATTCACCCCTCCACTTT. This encodes CASSVAWTGLNSPLHF.

This chain joins TRBV7-6 and TRBJ1-5, with a possible D match to TRBD1 (5 bases). Germline CDR1 reads SGHVS; CDR2 reads FNYEAQ. The CDR3 spans 13 residues. Trimming removed 5 bases from V and 8 bases from J, with 13 bases in between. The CDR3 DNA reads as TGTGCCAGCAGCCGCGTGGGGGGTGAGCCCCAGCATTTT. Protein: CASSRVGGEPQHF.

The chain employs TRBV4-1 and TRBJ1-1; D remains unclear. The length of the CDR3 is 14 residues. V lost 1 base and J 1 base, leaving 7 bases between the germline ends. The germline CDR1 and CDR2 sequences are MGHRA and YSYEKL. Here the CDR3 reads CASSQVPGNTEAFF. The CDR3 coding sequence is TGCGCCAGCAGCCAAGTCCCGGGGAACACTGAAGCTTTCTTT.

The chain is built from TRBV19 and TRBJ1-2; D is unresolved. From germline, CDR1 is LNHDA and CDR2 SQIVND (reference sequence). The ends were cut back, 1 base at V and 1 base at J, with 10 bases in the middle. This CDR3 has 15 amino acids. The CDR3 bases are TGTGCCAGTAGTATAGTCCGGGTGCGTAACTATGGCTACACCTTC. Its translation: CASSIVRVRNYGYTF.

The chain employs TRBV2 and TRBJ1-2; 8 bases agree with TRBD1. The CDR3 extends over 14 amino acids. Germline CDR1 SNHLY, CDR2 FYNNEI. With V trimmed by 4 bases and J by 5 bases, 6 bases remained unmatched. The CDR3 here is CASSGRGRWYGYTF. Here the CDR3 DNA reads TGTGCCAGCAGTGGCAGGGGGCGGTGGTATGGCTACACCTTC.

This clone was counted a single time. The chain joins TRBV7-2 to TRBJ2-3; 8 bases are a match to TRBD2. The V and J ends lost 1 base and 6 bases, in that order; junction bases with no gene match: 15. The germline gives CDR1 SGHTA, CDR2 FQGNSA. The CDR3 is 18 amino acids. Here the CDR3 DNA reads TGTGCCAGCAGCTTAGAGGGGTTAGCGGGGAGGCGAAGGGATACGCAGTATTTT. This sequence encodes CASSLEGLAGRRRDTQYF.

CDR3 loop: CAISEGQGRTDTQYF. The CDR3 DNA reads as TGTGCCATCAGCGAAGGACAGGGGCGCACAGATACGCAGTATTTT. The chain uses TRBV10-3 and TRBJ2-3; 9 nucleotides agree with TRBD1. CDR1 ENHRY and CDR2 SYGVKD come from the germline V gene. The V and J ends lost 6 bases and 1 base, in that order; junction bases with no gene match: 5. The CDR3 extends over 15 amino acids.